Listed below are T cell receptor beta chains from one sample, sequenced in a study of shared clonotypes between healthy human individuals. Sequencing used immunoSEQ multiplex PCR; TCRdb keeps in-frame clones, though not all of them. The table has about 1.9 million clones, over 85% seen once. The material sequenced was naive CD8+ T cells from PBMCs. The receptors shown here come from a young man in good health. Some clones in this sample may be carry-over from other donors' samples. CDR3s include the opening cysteine and the closing phenylalanine or tryptophan.

j_gene: TRBJ2-3; v_gene: TRBV6-5; CDR3aa: CASSYSVVADTQYF
j_gene: TRBJ2-7; v_gene: TRBV27; CDR3aa: CASSQYGPVYEQYF
j_gene: TRBJ1-1; v_gene: TRBV27; CDR3aa: CASSLRLGTEAFF
j_gene: TRBJ2-3; v_gene: TRBV4-3; CDR3aa: CASSQDSTGSTDTQYF
j_gene: TRBJ1-5; v_gene: TRBV19; CDR3aa: CASNVRAGHQPQHF
j_gene: TRBJ2-3; v_gene: TRBV7-9; CDR3aa: CASSPTATDTQYF
j_gene: TRBJ1-5; v_gene: TRBV6-5; CDR3aa: CASRTGWDQPQHF
j_gene: TRBJ1-1; v_gene: TRBV9; CDR3aa: CASSVGGAPAFF
j_gene: TRBJ2-2; v_gene: TRBV7-3; CDR3aa: CASSLTTPSGELFF
j_gene: TRBJ1-2; v_gene: TRBV2; CDR3aa: CVRDWGYGYTF
j_gene: TRBJ2-3; v_gene: TRBV11-2; CDR3aa: CASSPGWGVGTDTQYF
j_gene: TRBJ2-3; v_gene: TRBV28; CDR3aa: CASSFGGLSTDTQYF
j_gene: TRBJ1-2; v_gene: TRBV29-1; CDR3aa: CSVVSGGYTF
j_gene: TRBJ2-7; v_gene: TRBV6-5; CDR3aa: CASTAGYEQYF
j_gene: TRBJ2-7; v_gene: TRBV5-6; CDR3aa: CASSLTGTWGPYEQYF
j_gene: TRBJ1-5; v_gene: TRBV28; CDR3aa: CASTGRTGRNQPQHF
j_gene: TRBJ2-3; v_gene: TRBV28; CDR3aa: CASSFFAGSTDTQYF
j_gene: TRBJ2-6; v_gene: TRBV19; CDR3aa: CASSIGHLAGANVLTF
j_gene: TRBJ1-2; v_gene: TRBV30; CDR3aa: CAWSRPGRVLSEGYTF
j_gene: TRBJ1-4; v_gene: TRBV7-9; CDR3aa: CASSSTQTPANEKLFF
j_gene: TRBJ2-1; v_gene: TRBV2; CDR3aa: CASSKTSGGVNEQFF
j_gene: TRBJ2-5; v_gene: TRBV2; CDR3aa: CASSEIGEGKGETQYF
j_gene: TRBJ2-7; v_gene: TRBV6-6; CDR3aa: CASSYSSSGSYEQYF
j_gene: TRBJ2-2; v_gene: TRBV4-2; CDR3aa: CASSQEWRGEAGELFF
j_gene: TRBJ2-1; v_gene: TRBV6-1; CDR3aa: CASSVLDEQFF
j_gene: TRBJ2-1; v_gene: TRBV6-5; CDR3aa: CASRDGTSGRLFF
j_gene: TRBJ2-7; v_gene: TRBV2; CDR3aa: CASSGGSYEQYF
j_gene: TRBJ2-4; v_gene: TRBV28; CDR3aa: CASSPNVAKNIQYF
j_gene: TRBJ2-7; v_gene: TRBV28; CDR3aa: CASNSETLLNEQYF
j_gene: TRBJ2-2; v_gene: TRBV7-6; CDR3aa: CASSSNGEGSTGELFF
j_gene: TRBJ2-2; v_gene: TRBV27; CDR3aa: CASSYLARNTGELFF
j_gene: TRBJ2-7; v_gene: TRBV6-1; CDR3aa: CASSEFPIWDSSAATYEQYF
j_gene: TRBJ2-7; v_gene: TRBV5-1; CDR3aa: CASSLGQGIYEQYF
j_gene: TRBJ2-2; v_gene: TRBV5-4; CDR3aa: CASSLGRKGTGPTGELFF
j_gene: TRBJ1-4; v_gene: TRBV27; CDR3aa: CASSSYEGGMNEKLFF
j_gene: TRBJ2-7; v_gene: TRBV27; CDR3aa: CASSEGAYYEQYF
j_gene: TRBJ2-3; v_gene: TRBV6-5; CDR3aa: CASRKLGLSDTQYF
j_gene: TRBJ2-1; v_gene: TRBV4-1; CDR3aa: CASSQVSSGYNEQFF
j_gene: TRBJ2-7; v_gene: TRBV6-6; CDR3aa: CASSQERTRLEQYF
j_gene: TRBJ1-1; v_gene: TRBV7-9; CDR3aa: CASSLFLTEAFF
j_gene: TRBJ1-4; v_gene: TRBV7-6; CDR3aa: CASSPDRGLNEKLFF
j_gene: TRBJ2-7; v_gene: TRBV19; CDR3aa: CASRVTGGPYEQYF
j_gene: TRBJ1-4; v_gene: TRBV10-3; CDR3aa: CAISEPTEKLFF
j_gene: TRBJ1-1; v_gene: TRBV30; CDR3aa: CAWSSGWGTEAFF
j_gene: TRBJ2-7; v_gene: TRBV9; CDR3aa: CASSDVAGGYEQYF
j_gene: TRBJ1-1; v_gene: TRBV29-1; CDR3aa: CSADGALNTEAFF
j_gene: TRBJ2-5; v_gene: TRBV27; CDR3aa: CASSFSGNQETQYF
j_gene: TRBJ2-3; v_gene: TRBV4-1; CDR3aa: CASSPAAGTQYF
j_gene: TRBJ2-7; v_gene: TRBV27; CDR3aa: CASSLSGGSSYEQYF